This TCR beta chain appears in the sequencing data of a study of technical replicates of blood from a handful of donors. The table lists this clone with a count of one. Using immunoSEQ multiplex PCR, the repertoire was profiled, and TCRdb retains in-frame clones only, with some absent. The sample has tens of thousands of clones, roughly nine tenths seen once. CDR1 SGHNT and CDR2 YENEEA come from the germline V gene. J lost 5 bases, V lost 5 bases, and 10 bases had no gene match. The CDR3 runs to 15 residues. The rearrangement links TRBV11-3 to TRBJ2-5, with 8 bases lining up with TRBD1. The sample consisted of T cells isolated from PBMCs. The sequence was collected from a human donor in good health. The CDR3 is CASSHPQGARETQYF. DNA of the CDR3: TGTGCCAGCAGCCATCCCCAGGGGGCTAGGGAGACCCAGTACTTC.